This T cell receptor beta chain stems from a study of OX40 agonist ivuxolimab in advanced cancers. Clones were read by immunoSEQ multiplex PCR, and TCRdb kept only the in-frame ones, dropping some. The sample contains 45,000 or so clones, approximately 90% of which appear only once. The CDR3 has 15 amino acids. The chain recombines TRBV21-1 with TRBJ1-5. TRBV21-1 is annotated as a pseudogene. The sequence was collected from an adult with an advanced solid tumor such as melanoma, head and neck, liver or kidney cancer. The specimen comprised CD4+ or CD8+ T cells sorted from blood, sampled in a trial of the OX40 agonist ivuxolimab. CDR3 bases: TGTGCCAGCAGCAAAGTAGGACCTCGGGTAAGGGCCCAGCATTTT. As protein: CASSKVGPRVRAQHF.